This T cell receptor (beta chain) was obtained from a study of OX40 agonist ivuxolimab in advanced cancers. At the level of the study: Every 2 weeks, patients got intravenous ivuxolimab at one of six dose levels (0.01-10 mg/kg).

In regard to this clone: The antigen is undetermined.

Profiling relied on immunoSEQ multiplex PCR, and the TCRdb table lists in-frame clones only, not all of them. In the table there are approximately 60,000 clones, roughly four fifths of which are singletons. Blood samples were obtained at baseline, cycle 4 day 1, and cycle 7 day 1. General observations from the study: In the 0.1-3.0 mg/kg groups, partial responders showed among the lowest expansion.

The sample in question was CD4+ or CD8+ T cells sorted from blood, obtained in a trial of the OX40 agonist ivuxolimab. The TCR sequence derives from an adult with an advanced solid tumor such as melanoma, head and neck, liver or kidney cancer.

The CDR3 DNA is TGTGCCAGCAGCTTATACCCGGGACAGGGACGGTCCGGGGAGCTGTTTTTT. It specifies CASSLYPGQGRSGELFF. The chain combines TRBV11-2 with TRBJ2-2; 9 positions agree with TRBD1. Germline V lookup: CDR1 SGHAT, CDR2 FQNNGV. Trimming at V came to 2 bases and at J to 6 bases, leaving 10 bases not matched to a gene. The CDR3 runs to 17 residues. The variable domain in full, completed from reference TRBV11-2 and TRBJ2-2, reads EAGVAQSPRYKIIEKRQSVAFWCNPISGHATLYWYQQILGQGPKLLIQFQNNGVVDDSQLPKDRFSAERLKGVDSTLKIQPAKLEDSAVYLCASSLYPGQGRSGELFFGEGSRLTVL.